There are a few counts of the clone carrying this T cell receptor beta chain. The entry originates in a study of blood T cell repertoires in COVID-19. Study in general: PBMCs, B-cell-depleted T cells, or T cells were the source of the cDNA or gDNA that made up the material.

Here immunoSEQ multiplex PCR was the method, and the copy in TCRdb shows in-frame clones only, minus some. The sample includes 150,000 to 200,000 clones, around 74% seen only once; the top ten take 8.1%. Germline loops: CDR1 MNHNS, CDR2 SASEGT. The CDR3 has 15 residues. J lost 4 bases, V lost 0 bases, and 3 bases had no gene match. This chain links TRBV6-1 with TRBJ1-5, with 7 bases aligning to TRBD1. The sequence was collected from a woman aged 60-75 years with COVID-19, enrolled during active disease. The source material was peripheral blood. The CDR3 nucleotides read TGTGCCAGCAGTGAAGCGGGACAGCAAAATCAGCCCCAGCATTTT. This encodes CASSEAGQQNQPQHF.